These 28 T cell receptor beta chains originate from one sample sequenced in a study of T cell responses to AZD1222 COVID-19 vaccine. Only in-frame clones appear in the TCRdb table, and some are missing; sequencing was by immunoSEQ multiplex PCR. The sample lists about 140,000 clones; about 92% were seen once. Sequencing used peripheral blood, obtained 28 days after the second AZD1222 dose. The origin of the receptors is an adult who received the AZD1222 COVID-19 vaccine.

The genes are TRBV19 and TRBJ2-1; the D call may be TRBD1 or TRBD2 (6 bases each). The V end was cut by 6 bases, the J end by 8 bases, with 20 bases between. The CDR3 is 15 amino acids. Germline V lookup: CDR1 LNHDA, CDR2 SQIVND (reference sequence). CDR3 region: CASRGGLKGPDEQFF. The CDR3 DNA reads TGTGCCAGTAGGGGGGGCCTCAAAGGGCCCGATGAGCAGTTCTTC.

The rearrangement uses TRBV6-2 or TRBV6-3 and TRBJ2-2, with D perhaps TRBD1 (7 bases). V was shortened by 2 bases and J by 4 bases, with 17 bases between the two germline ends. Germline assignment: CDR1 MNHEY and CDR2 SVGEGT. The CDR3 sequence is 17 residues long. The CDR3 sequence is CASSYRNRGGSTGELFF. CDR3 bases: TGTGCCAGCAGTTACCGAAACAGGGGAGGAAGCACCGGGGAGCTGTTTTTT.

The gene calls are TRBV7-9 and TRBJ1-1; no reliable D call. The CDR3 sequence is 15 residues long. V was pared by 4 bases and J by 0 bases, with 12 bases between. Germline values: CDR1 SEHNR, CDR2 FQNEAQ (reference sequence). CDR3 residues: CASSSPRQLNTEAFF. The CDR3, as DNA: TGTGCCAGCAGCTCCCCCCGGCAGTTGAACACTGAAGCTTTCTTT.

This clone has a single count. The chain combines TRBV20-1 with TRBJ2-1; possibly TRBD1 or TRBD2 for D (5 bases each). The CDR3 is made up of 12 amino acids. Germline V CDR1 and CDR2: DFQATT, SNEGSKA (reference sequence). The V end lost 3 bases, the J end lost 8 bases, and 11 bases lay between the germline ends. The DNA for the CDR3 is TGCAGTGCTAGTTTCTGGGACGATGAGCAGTTCTTC. It encodes CSASFWDDEQFF.

The chain is built from TRBV5-8 and TRBJ2-3; 10 bases line up with TRBD1. J was trimmed by 1 base and V by 2 bases; bases with no gene match: 7. Germline values: CDR1 SGHTS, CDR2 YDEGEE. The CDR3 length is 17 residues. The CDR3 spells CASSFGSGTGGTDTQYF. The CDR3 DNA is TGTGCCAGCAGCTTCGGCTCCGGGACAGGGGGCACAGATACGCAGTATTTT.

The chain recombines TRBV9 with TRBJ2-7; D is perhaps TRBD1 or TRBD2 (5 bases each). V shed 4 bases and J shed 2 bases, with 13 bases lying between them. The CDR3 runs to 14 residues. The V gene's germline CDR1 is SGDLS and CDR2 YYNGEE. The DNA of the CDR3 is TGTGCCAGCAGCCCCGGGACCTCGACCTACGAGCAGTACTTC. Encoded protein: CASSPGTSTYEQYF.

The CDR3 coding sequence is TGCGCCAGCAGAATCGGTATTAGCGCAGTCTATGGCTACACCTTC. Its translation is CASRIGISAVYGYTF. The chain is built from TRBV4-1 and TRBJ1-2; D not resolved. The CDR3 consists of 15 residues. V was clipped by 6 bases and J by 4 bases, with 18 bases between them. The V gene's germline CDR1 is MGHRA and CDR2 YSYEKL.

The chain recombines TRBV28 with TRBJ2-3, with 8 bases identical to TRBD2. In germline, CDR1 is MDHEN, CDR2 SYDVKM. The V gene end was trimmed by 5 bases and the J gene end by 0 bases; junction bases not matched to a gene: 13. This CDR3 is built from 18 residues. Written as DNA, the CDR3 is TGTGCCAGCAGTGTTCGGGGGGGCGCTAGATCCAGCACAGATACGCAGTATTTT. Translated: CASSVRGGARSSTDTQYF.

The rearrangement uses TRBV12-3 or TRBV12-4 and TRBJ1-1, with D uncertain. Trimming pared 0 bases from V and 3 bases from J, leaving 5 bases between. The CDR3 is made up of 13 amino acids. Here the CDR3 reads CASSLAQDTEAFF. The DNA of the CDR3 is TGTGCCAGCAGTTTAGCGCAGGACACTGAAGCTTTCTTT.

The chain couples TRBV27 to TRBJ2-7; TRBD2 matches at 12 bases. V lost 5 bases and J lost 7; bases outside the gene matches: 6. Germline-derived CDR1 and CDR2 are MNHEY and SMNVEV (reference sequence). CDR3 length: 14 residues. The CDR3 DNA reads as TGTGCCAGCAGTAGACTAGCGGGAGTGGTAGAGCAGTACTTC. Its protein product is CASSRLAGVVEQYF.

In regard to this clone: Distinct nucleotide sequences in the sample also encode this CDR3. The chain is built from TRBV18 and TRBJ1-1; TRBD1 might be the D (5 bases). Germline V lookup: CDR1 KGHSH, CDR2 LQKENI. The ends were cut back, 3 bases at V and 1 base at J, with 9 bases in the middle. This CDR3 contains 14 residues. The DNA for the CDR3 is TGTGCCAGCTCACCGGGGGGTGGGAACACTGAAGCTTTCTTT. This sequence encodes CASSPGGGNTEAFF.

The gene calls are TRBV2 and TRBJ1-3; no reliable D call. The CDR3 runs to 14 residues. Trimming removed 6 bases at V and 0 bases at J, with 9 bases between. Per the germline V gene, CDR1 is SNHLY and CDR2 is FYNNEI. CDR3 in DNA: TGTGCCAGCAGACCCACAGACTCTGGAAACACCATATATTTT. Residues: CASRPTDSGNTIYF.

The rearrangement joins TRBV11-2 to TRBJ2-1, with D perhaps TRBD2 (6 bases). The CDR3 length is 16 residues. Germline assignment: CDR1 SGHAT and CDR2 FQNNGV. V shed 5 bases and J shed 4 bases, with 18 bases lying between them. The CDR3 sequence is CASSRYSGVGYNEQFF. CDR3 nucleotide sequence: TGTGCCAGCAGCCGATATAGCGGAGTCGGGTACAATGAGCAGTTCTTC.

This clone was recorded once. This chain connects TRBV6-5 to TRBJ1-1; unclear D gene. Per germline, CDR1 MNHEY and CDR2 SVGAGI. The CDR3 consists of 14 residues. V lost 5 bases and J lost 1, with 11 bases in between. The DNA for the CDR3 is TGTGCCAGCAGTCCGCGACATCAGAACACTGAAGCTTTCTTT. Its protein product is CASSPRHQNTEAFF.

V is TRBV5-6 and J is TRBJ2-5; D possibly corresponds to TRBD2 (7 bases). The CDR3 length is 14 residues. V was clipped by 6 bases and J by 1 base, with 13 bases between them. Germline V CDR1 and CDR2: SGHDT, YYEEEE. Here the CDR3 reads CASNWGGPQETQYF. The CDR3 bases are TGTGCCAGCAACTGGGGGGGGCCCCAAGAGACCCAGTACTTC.

The chain combines TRBV6-6 with TRBJ1-1; no reliable D call. Germline-derived CDR1 and CDR2 are MNHNY and SVGAGI (reference sequence). This CDR3 spans 12 amino acids. V gave up 6 bases and J gave up 1 base, with 6 bases separating them. CDR3 protein: CASRAENTEAFF. DNA for the CDR3: TGTGCCAGCAGGGCCGAGAACACTGAAGCTTTCTTT.

The V and J genes are TRBV25-1 and TRBJ1-2; a possible D gene is TRBD1 (6 bases). The V end was cut by 5 bases, the J end by 0 bases, with 13 bases between. The CDR3 loop spans 15 amino acids. Germline V CDR1 and CDR2: MGHDK, SYGVNS. The CDR3 coding sequence is TGTGCCAGCAGTTCCGCGGGACAAGCTAACTATGGCTACACCTTC. Protein product: CASSSAGQANYGYTF.

The V call is TRBV6-7, the J call TRBJ2-7; 8 positions match TRBD2. TRBV6-7 is recorded as an ORF, its role being uncertain. The CDR3 is 14 residues long. The V gene end was trimmed by 5 bases and the J gene end by 5 bases; junction bases not matched to a gene: 8. The CDR3 is CASSERTSHNEQYF. In nucleotides, the CDR3 is TGTGCCAGCAGTGAAAGGACTAGCCACAACGAGCAGTACTTC.

This clone occurred once. This chain links TRBV15 with TRBJ1-1; tentative D call: TRBD1 (5 bases). Trimming cost V 1 base and J 8 bases, with 8 bases left between them. CDR3 size: 12 residues. Per germline, CDR1 LNHNV and CDR2 YYDKDF (reference sequence). The CDR3 region has the DNA TGTGCCACCAGCAGAGGGGGGAGGGAAGCTTTCTTT. It encodes CATSRGGREAFF.

DNA of the CDR3: TGTGCCAGCAGGAGACGGAACACCGGGGAGCTGTTTTTT. Amino acids: CASRRRNTGELFF. The rearrangement uses TRBV12-3 or TRBV12-4 and TRBJ2-2; D gene unclear. V was shortened by 6 bases and J by 1 base, with 6 bases between the two germline ends. CDR3 length equals 13 residues.

This clone was seen a single time. The chain uses TRBV21-1 and TRBJ1-5. TRBV21-1 is a pseudogene segment. The CDR3 length is 16 residues. This CDR3 is CASSSRGLYSNQPQHF. As DNA, the CDR3 is TGTGCCAGCAGCTCCAGAGGTCTTTATAGCAATCAGCCCCAGCATTTT.

The rearrangement links TRBV5-4 to TRBJ1-1; D remains unclear. Looked up from germline, CDR1 is SGHNT and CDR2 is YYREEE (reference sequence). Trimming cost V 2 bases and J 8 bases, with 13 bases left between them. This CDR3 is 13 amino acids long. The CDR3 DNA reads TGTGCCAGCAGCTTAGGAGCGCGGTCCGAAGCTTTCTTT. Its protein product is CASSLGARSEAFF.

Of note for this clone: Other DNA sequences within the sample encode an identical CDR3. The chain links TRBV5-8 to TRBJ1-1, with 8 bases matching TRBD1. CDR1 is SGHTS and CDR2 is YDEGEE in the germline V gene. There are 14 residues in the CDR3. With 4 bases clipped from V and 1 base from J, the junction kept 3 bases outside the gene matches. The CDR3 spells CASSLGTGNTEAFF. DNA for the CDR3: TGTGCCAGCAGCCTCGGGACAGGGAACACTGAAGCTTTCTTT.

The chain uses TRBV5-4 and TRBJ2-2, with 7 nucleotides matching TRBD2. Looked up from germline, CDR1 is SGHNT and CDR2 is YYREEE (reference sequence). V dropped 0 bases and J dropped 7; count of bases not matched to a gene: 9. The CDR3 has 16 amino acids. Written as DNA, the CDR3 is TGTGCCAGCAGCTTGGACCCGGGGGGTGAGGTCGGGGAGCTGTTTTTT. It is translated as CASSLDPGGEVGELFF.

This clone was seen a single time. J is TRBJ2-5 and V is TRBV18, with D possibly being TRBD1 (6 bases). V was pared by 2 bases and J by 5 bases, with 15 bases between. CDR3 length: 15 residues. Germline V gene lookup returns CDR1 KGHSH and CDR2 LQKENI. CDR3 sequence: CASSPVPGALETQYF. DNA for the CDR3: TGTGCCAGCTCACCAGTCCCAGGGGCTCTGGAGACCCAGTACTTC.

Points on this clone: Different DNA sequences within this sample yield the same CDR3. The chain is built from TRBV15 and TRBJ1-4; no firm D call. Germline CDR1 is LNHNV and CDR2 is YYDKDF (reference sequence). The CDR3 runs to 14 residues. V was cut by 1 base and J by 7 bases, with 10 bases left in between. The CDR3 nucleotides are TGTGCCACCAGCAGAGGACAAGCGAGTGAAAAACTGTTTTTT. Its translation: CATSRGQASEKLFF.

The rearrangement links TRBV5-6 to TRBJ1-1; D is uncertain. With 1 base removed from V and 4 bases from J, the gap between germline ends came to 14 bases. Germline V gene lookup returns CDR1 SGHDT and CDR2 YYEEEE. The CDR3 covers 15 residues. The CDR3 DNA reads TGTGCCAGCAGCTTGACATGGGGTGAGATCACTGAAGCTTTCTTT. Amino acid sequence: CASSLTWGEITEAFF.

The chain joins TRBV4-1 to TRBJ2-7; D possibly corresponds to TRBD1 (6 bases). CDR1 is MGHRA, CDR2 YSYEKL, per germline. There are 16 residues in the CDR3. The V end was cut by 1 base, the J end by 0 bases, with 13 bases between. The CDR3 spells CASSQAGDKDSYEQYF. The CDR3 nucleotides read TGCGCCAGCAGCCAAGCCGGGGACAAGGACTCCTACGAGCAGTACTTC.